This T cell receptor (beta chain) was identified during a study of T-cell reconstitution after alpha-beta-depleted transplantation in children. This clonotype has a count of ten or more. Its specificity is unknown. General study points: Alpha-beta T cells present about two months after transplant were reported to originate from several hundred expanded graft clones. A year post-transplant, T-cell counts and diversity derived mostly from newly produced T cells. Surviving recipient T cells and thymic progenitors produced the high day-60 TCRbeta diversity seen in some patients.

Trimming took 0 bases from V and 4 from J, leaving 17 bases between them. The CDR3 covers 17 residues. Germline V gene sequence: CDR1 LGHNA, CDR2 YNFKEQ. Unique molecular identifiers were used to barcode this TCRbeta library. MiXCR, applied by TCRdb to the PCR reads, yields one record per CDR3 protein. Of just under 350,000 distinct CDR3 sequences in the sample, about 16% are singletons; the top ten hold around 41%. The V call is TRBV4-2, the J call TRBJ2-3, with D perhaps matching TRBD2 (7 bases). The sequence was obtained from a male patient aged 2-15 years who had a stem cell transplant for acute lymphoblastic leukemia, so the T cells may come from the graft donor. Material: PBMCs, mostly from graft donor cells, obtained 360 days after TCRalphabeta/CD19-depleted stem cell transplant. The CDR3 loop is CASSQDPRGAGADTQYF. The CDR3 DNA reads TGTGCCAGCAGCCAAGATCCTCGGGGGGCCGGAGCAGATACGCAGTATTTT.